This entry describes one TCR beta chain. Its specific antigen is unknown. No qualities accompany the bases; no much larger clone lies one base away. Libraries were prepared through the immunoSEQ multiplex PCR assay. A mixture of 60 forward primers for TCR Vbeta segments and 13 reverse primers for TCR Jbeta segments was used in the multiplex PCR. Amplification of the CDR3 region of rearranged TCR beta genes was performed with a multiplex PCR assay on genomic DNA. The Illumina HiSeq System was used to sequence the amplified TCR beta libraries as 87-base-pair reads. On the study's bioinformatics: A later analysis tallied roughly 76 million unique TCR beta chains across the 666 repertoires, and some 12 million of those chains were shared by two or more donors. Raw reads were error-corrected and collapsed into unique sequences with a nearest-neighbor algorithm that merged closely related sequences to remove PCR and sequencing errors. Alignment of CDR3 sequences to IMGT reference sequences was used to assign V, D and J gene segments. For a sequence to be retained, a match of at least six nucleotides to both a V gene segment and a J gene segment was required. Rearrangements were called productive when the CDR3 lacked stop codons and stayed in frame with V and J; all others were non-productive. Following IMGT convention, CDR3 was defined as the stretch from the second conserved V-encoded cysteine to the conserved J-encoded phenylalanine. The earlier analysis of 550 to 650 of the donors excluded any sequence lacking an unambiguous match to a single V gene segment. In an earlier analysis of several hundred of the donors, a V segment was called functional when productive rearrangements were above 56.7%, and segregating when the standard deviation between donors exceeded 5%. A statistical classification framework was developed to diagnose cytomegalovirus status using the catalog of TCR beta chain sequences. A later analysis assigned V and J genes by comparing TCR nucleotide sequences with IMGT/GENE-DB human TR gene sequences. The TCRdist pipeline was used in a later analysis to assign CDR3 sequences and most-parsimonious VDJ recombination scenarios. In a later analysis, each TCR beta chain was defined by its CDR3 amino acid sequence together with its V-gene family, and reads without a unique V-gene family were excluded. In a later analysis, 450 to 600 highly shared, low-generation-probability nucleotide sequences were removed to address suspected cross-contamination and a sequencing artifact. For each public chain, a later analysis derived a clonal expansion index from normalized ranks of inferred template counts within each repertoire. In a later analysis, generation probabilities were computed using a VDJ recombination model fitted to out-of-frame rearrangements, and the results were checked against IGoR. A later analysis scored TCR-TCR, TCR-HLA and TCR-CMV co-occurrence with hypergeometric tests, applying a repertoire-size bias correction to TCR pairs. False discovery rates were estimated in a later analysis by permuting HLA or CMV assignments 20 times. A later analysis grouped co-occurring TCRs with DBSCAN, adding TCRdist sequence similarity when clustering within HLA-allele-positive subsets. Co-occurrence clustering excluded repertoires with fewer than 30,000 or more than 120,000 public chains, plus five with anomalous nucleotide sharing. In TCRdb, the immuneACCESS table is reduced to in-frame sequences with V and J assigned. These tables do not hold every clone; where another copy was compared, an unresolved V gene accounts for under half, and the others remain unexplained. From that table come the V and J calls and clone size; the DNA was used to work out D and trimming. The sample yields around 140,000 clones; approximately 80% were counted once. The top ten constitute approximately 2.5% of the sample.

The entry originates in a study of cytomegalovirus exposure and HLA in healthy donors (dated by TCRdb to 2016 to 2017). Study-wide context: An earlier analysis of some 600 of the donors reported 276 Gb of sequence data and some 110 million unique TCR beta sequences obtained from around 190 million T cells. The study combined high-throughput TCR immunosequencing, statistical association of individual TCRs with disease status, and machine learning to predict cytomegalovirus infection status. The number of donors typed differed by locus, with 629-630 for A, B, C, DRB1 and DQB1, over 500 for DQA1, about 610 for DPA1, and around 460 for DPB1. Of the approximately 370 genotyped donors, 65% to 90% were placed in the genetic ancestry cluster associated with self-reported Caucasian donors. Rather than using new phenotypic data, the later analysis identified candidate immune exposures from TCR beta sequences and from how often those sequences occurred across donors. An earlier analysis of several hundred of the donors applied high-throughput TCR beta sequencing to assess whether each TCR beta V gene segment acted as functional or pseudogenic. On average, 235,054 unique TCR beta nucleotide sequences were sequenced per donor among 398 genotyped donors of the cohort, with roughly 20% of those sequences being non-productive. The study was designed to test whether signatures of past pathogen exposure could be identified by cataloging public T cell receptors. All discovery cohort repertoires had been generated on a single sequencing platform. Alongside the repertoire data, information on donor age, sex, ethnicity and CMV serostatus was compiled. Along with the roughly 700-subject first cohort, a separate validation cohort of 120 different subjects was used. A later genetic analysis took genome-wide SNP genotypes for about 55% of the roughly 670 donors and used that subset as a discovery cohort. To study patterns of TCR occurrence, a later analysis re-analyzed previously published TCR beta repertoires from several hundred donors and added high-resolution HLA genotyping. An early release that covered fewer than 750 HLA-typed donors contained approximately 300 gigabases of sequencing data and 70 million to 100 million unique TCR sequences. The study used immunosequencing to profile the T cell repertoires of several hundred subjects and linked those repertoires to cytomegalovirus serostatus. Four or five DR-DQ haplotypes were handled as single units for association and clustering because linkage in the cohort was strong. HLA typing covered class I and class II loci at four-digit resolution. The full study reports these points: Because HLA typing was unavailable for some donors at each locus, only the typed subset was used in association tests. When HLA alleles, especially DR and DQ, strongly co-occurred, attributing TCR associations to individual alleles was difficult. In vitro tests confirmed that three of the cytomegalovirus-associated TCR beta chains recognize cytomegalovirus antigens. A later analysis found that most CMV-associated TCR beta chains appeared HLA-restricted, with HLA associations seemingly driven largely by CMV exposure. In an earlier analysis of about 600 of the donors, most TCR beta V segments appeared in productive rearrangements about 87% or about 30% of the time, broadly matching IMGT annotations. Because counts were too low, seventeen rarely observed V segments, including chromosome 9 orphons, were left out of the earlier analysis of about 620 of the donors. Correlated functional status among segregating V segments might reflect linkage disequilibrium, but an unknown experimental factor could not be ruled out. A further reported finding was that TCR beta sequences accurately predicted the HLA-A and HLA-B alleles for most subjects in the first cohort. A later analysis reported that several top co-occurrence clusters appeared linked to parvovirus B19, influenza, CMV and Epstein-Barr virus. The cohort was sequenced for TCR beta chains only, and without alpha or paired-chain data the features that could be detected were limited. The study gave a list of some 150 TCR beta chains associated with cytomegalovirus. In a later analysis, the rate of TCR association differed among HLA loci, with DRB1 alleles having the most associated TCRs and HLA-C alleles having the fewest. An association between a missense DCLRE1C variant and V-gene and J-gene trimming of TCR beta chains was found in a later genetic analysis and replicated in an independent cohort. A cluster of highly shared sequence variants was judged likely to be a technical artifact of the sequencing pipeline. A later analysis associated 16,951 TCR beta sequences with specific HLA alleles at a false discovery rate of 0.05. Presence/absence analyses assumed roughly uniform sequencing depth across donors, an assumption that may not hold. In a later analysis, HLA-associated TCR beta chains showed more clonal expansion and lower generation probabilities than non-associated chains that were equally common. While some public TCRs were present in many individuals, most TCR sequences turned up only very rarely across donors. Immune exposure information for the cohort was limited to CMV serostatus. The classifier was reported to diagnose cytomegalovirus status with high specificity and sensitivity in both the original and validation cohorts. Some IMGT-functional V segments, including TRBV6-2 and TRBV6-3, could not be told apart with the 87-base-pair reads, so those segments were excluded. A later genetic analysis reported fewer N-insertions in productive TCRs among donors in an Asian-associated ancestry cluster than the roughly 700-donor mean. According to the authors, the approach could potentially be generalized to other disease states and immunological phenotypes.

Trimming at the junction amounts to 4 bases on V and 1 base on J, and the germline ends lie 8 bases apart. Inclusive of the bounding cysteine and phenylalanine, the CDR3 is 13 residues long. Only CDR3 DNA remains: 39 bases, in frame from the first base. The germline V gene specifies SGDLS as CDR1 and YYNGEE as CDR2. The cohort was made up of 666 healthy bone marrow donors. All cohort members were sampled while nominally healthy, although unrecorded immune exposures were likely present. The donor was CMV seropositive and was included in the group of about 290 seropositive cohort members. Every donor gave a peripheral blood sample, and the peripheral blood mononuclear cells from that sample were used for TCR beta sequencing. The Qiagen DNeasy Blood Extraction Kit was used to extract genomic DNA from the blood cell samples.

The rearranged segments are TRBV9 and TRBJ1-1, with the D gene not clear enough to name. The material sequenced was PBMCs. This TCR was recovered from a woman younger than 35 in good health and CMV-seropositive. The bases read TGTGCCAGCAGCACCGACTGGAACACTGAAGCTTTCTTT. This yields the protein CASSTDWNTEAFF. Where the CDR3 stops, the reference TRBV9 and TRBJ1-1 genes take over; the full variable domain is DSGVTQTPKHLITATGQRVTLRCSPRSGDLSVYWYQQSLDQGLQFLIQYYNGEERAKGNILERFSAQQFPDLHSELNLSSLELGDSALYFCASSTDWNTEAFFGQGTRLTVV.